Here is one T cell receptor (beta chain) with its context. CDR3 length: 15 amino acids. V was clipped by 3 bases and J by 0 bases, with 6 bases between them. The germline CDR1 and CDR2 sequences are SGHTA and FQGNSA. Methods used by the authors: From reference gene primer amplification, estimates of nucleated cell counts were derived. Profiling relied on immunoSEQ multiplex PCR, and the TCRdb table lists in-frame clones only, not all of them. Clonal size and the V and J genes are those of that table, whereas D and trimming came from the DNA. The table shows about 230,000 clones, with nearly 90% occurring only once. This sample was taken from a study of blood T cell repertoires in COVID-19. Study as a whole: There were acute and convalescent COVID-19 samples, and they came from the United States, Italy and Spain. PBMCs, B-cell-depleted T cells, or T cells provided the cDNA or gDNA that made up the material.

The chain is built from TRBV7-2 and TRBJ1-6; possible D gene TRBD1, 5 bases. Specimen: peripheral blood. The sequence was collected from a woman between 18 and 29 years old who had recovered from COVID-19. As DNA, the CDR3 is TGTGCCAGCAGCTTCGACAGCTCCTATAATTCACCCCTCCACTTT. This sequence encodes CASSFDSSYNSPLHF.